Presented here are 9 T cell receptor beta chains from one specimen sequenced in a study of identical twins. MiXCR, run by TCRdb on the 5' RACE reads, gives a single entry per CDR3 protein. The sample contains hundreds of thousands of distinct CDR3 sequences, 5.5% to 6.5% of which appear only once. Material: naive T cells sorted from blood. The source of these receptors is a man between 18 and 29 years old in good health.

At least ten counts were recorded for this clonotype. The chain recombines TRBV4-3 with TRBJ2-2; tentatively, D is TRBD2 (5 bases). The CDR3 loop spans 16 amino acids. V lost 2 bases to trimming and J lost 0 bases, with 10 bases between them. Germline CDR1 reads LGHNA; CDR2 reads YSLEER. DNA of the CDR3: TGCGCCAGCAGCCAATTCTCTAGCACGAACACCGGGGAGCTGTTTTTT. Its translation is CASSQFSSTNTGELFF.

The chain combines TRBV4-2 with TRBJ1-5; D not certain. The CDR3 runs to 17 residues. The V end was cut by 2 bases, the J end by 4 bases, with 18 bases between. Germline V gene lookup returns CDR1 LGHNA and CDR2 YNFKEQ. The CDR3 sequence is CASSQLTLTEQNQPQHF. Written as DNA, the CDR3 is TGTGCCAGCAGCCAACTAACTCTCACGGAACAGAATCAGCCCCAGCATTTT.

This clonotype has ten or more counts. This rearrangement joins TRBV30 to TRBJ1-1; 7 positions agree with TRBD1. Per germline, CDR1 GTSNPN and CDR2 SVGIG (reference sequence). The CDR3 covers 15 residues. Losses at the gene ends were 4 bases for V and 5 bases for J; bases not matched to a gene: 13. CDR3 protein: CAWNLVRGRGTEAFF. The DNA for the CDR3 is TGTGCCTGGAATCTAGTGAGGGGGCGCGGAACTGAAGCTTTCTTT.

This clonotype was detected many times. The rearrangement joins TRBV5-1 to TRBJ2-1; 12 nucleotides line up with TRBD1. CDR1 is SGHRS, CDR2 YFSETQ, per germline. The CDR3 consists of 16 residues. V lost 0 bases, J lost 5 bases, and 3 bases stayed unmatched. CDR3 coding DNA: TGCGCCAGCAGCTTGGTGGGACAGGGGGCCGACAATGAGCAGTTCTTC. Translated, it gives CASSLVGQGADNEQFF.

This clonotype occurred many times. The chain is built from TRBV14 and TRBJ1-1; D is uncertain. This CDR3 is 14 amino acids long. CDR1 and CDR2 from the germline V gene are SGHDN and FVKESK. V lost 0 bases and J 1 base, leaving 6 bases between the germline ends. The CDR3 loop is CASSQDYWNTEAFF. The CDR3 nucleotides read TGTGCCAGCAGCCAAGACTACTGGAACACTGAAGCTTTCTTT.

Ten or more counts support this clonotype. This chain connects TRBV4-2 to TRBJ2-5, with D possibly being TRBD2 (6 bases). CDR1 and CDR2 (germline): LGHNA, YNFKEQ. Trimming left V 8 bases short and J 2 bases short, with 15 bases between. The CDR3 has 14 amino acids. Here the CDR3 reads CASGDLRRQETQYF. The CDR3 nucleotides are TGTGCCAGCGGGGACTTGCGTCGTCAAGAGACCCAGTACTTC.

This clonotype was recorded at least ten times. The chain combines TRBV27 with TRBJ2-5; D unresolved. The CDR3 covers 13 residues. V gave up 0 bases and J gave up 2 bases, with 4 bases separating them. The germline CDR1 and CDR2 sequences are MNHEY and SMNVEV (reference sequence). The CDR3 DNA reads as TGTGCCAGCAGTTTATCGATTCAAGAGACCCAGTACTTC. Protein product: CASSLSIQETQYF.

This clonotype was seen many times. This chain uses TRBV6-5 with TRBJ2-2; 7 bases agree with TRBD2. CDR3 length: 15 amino acids. The trim removed 4 bases at V and 2 bases at J, leaving 4 bases unmatched. In germline, CDR1 is MNHEY, CDR2 SVGAGI. The CDR3 here is CASSFAGVNTGELFF. The DNA of the CDR3 is TGTGCCAGCAGTTTTGCGGGAGTTAACACCGGGGAGCTGTTTTTT.

This clonotype was seen ten or more times. This chain links TRBV12-3 or TRBV12-4 with TRBJ1-1; no clear D. The CDR3 is 13 amino acids. V lost 0 bases and J lost 3, with 5 bases in between. CDR3 loop: CASSLAKYTEAFF. In nucleotides, the CDR3 is TGTGCCAGCAGTTTAGCGAAGTACACTGAAGCTTTCTTT.